This T cell receptor (beta chain) comes out of a study of regulatory T cells in long-lasting Graves disease. About the research overall: Under 3 months of antithyroid drugs had been taken by newly diagnosed Graves' patients.

Time point defined: newly diagnosed GD, antithyroid drugs for less than 3 months. PBMC-derived RNA was used for the TCR library. This clonotype was observed many times. The V end was cut by 5 bases, the J end by 4 bases, with 14 bases between. This CDR3 comprises 14 residues. Germline V gene lookup returns CDR1 SNHLY and CDR2 FYNNEI. Relying on iRepertoire HTBI primers and Arm-PCR of CDR3 regions, the team built TCR beta libraries. One entry per CDR3 protein results from TCRdb running MiXCR on the multiplex PCR reads. Here the sample spans a few hundred thousand distinct CDR3 sequences, 20% being singletons.

The sample consisted of peripheral blood mononuclear cells (PBMCs), taken at new diagnosis, from a patient treated with antithyroid drugs. The chain uses TRBV2 and TRBJ1-2, with a weak D call TRBD1 (5 bases). The receptor was derived from a female donor with Graves disease. The CDR3, as DNA: TGTGCCAGCAGTTTAAGACAGACCATCTATGGCTACACCTTC. Translated, it gives CASSLRQTIYGYTF.